Following are 13 T cell receptor beta chains from one sample sequenced in a study of T cells in Graves' hyperthyroidism and ophthalmopathy. Authors of the study amplified TCR beta CDR3 regions from RNA transcripts. RT-PCR in the first round (using the HTBI primer set) targeted the TCR CDR3. MiXCR, applied by TCRdb to the multiplex PCR reads, yields one record per CDR3 protein. The data hold under 400,000 distinct CDR3 sequences, with around a fifth observed a single time. The sequencing input was blood. Receptors were obtained from a woman aged 45-65 years with Graves' hyperthyroidism.

This clonotype was counted ten times or more. The chain links TRBV28 to TRBJ2-1; D might be TRBD1 (7 bases). V lost 6 bases and J lost 1, with 13 bases in between. The germline CDR1 and CDR2 sequences are MDHEN and SYDVKM. The CDR3 sequence is 15 residues long. The DNA of the CDR3 is TGTGCCAGCAGGAAGACAGGGAGGTCCTACAATGAGCAGTTCTTC. It encodes CASRKTGRSYNEQFF. The variable domain in full, with the rest retrieved from reference TRBV28 and TRBJ2-1, is DVKVTQSSRYLVKRTGEKVFLECVQDMDHENMFWYRQDPGLGLRLIYFSYDVKMKEKGDIPEGYSVSREKKERFSLILESASTNQTSMYLCASRKTGRSYNEQFFGPGTRLTVL.

This clonotype was detected many times. The chain has TRBV3-1 and TRBJ2-1; 9 bases map to TRBD2. Germline V gene sequence: CDR1 LGHDT, CDR2 YNNKEL (reference sequence). CDR3 length: 17 amino acids. Trimming took 1 base from V and 0 from J; bases not matched to a gene: 4. The CDR3 reads CASSQGGLATSYNEQFF. CDR3 DNA: TGTGCCAGCAGCCAAGGGGGACTAGCTACCTCCTACAATGAGCAGTTCTTC.

This chain uses TRBV24-1 with TRBJ1-2; D perhaps matches TRBD1 (5 bases). Trimming shortened V by 7 bases and J by 2 bases, and 16 bases separated the two germline ends. Germline V CDR1 and CDR2: KGHDR, SFDVKD. CDR3 size: 15 residues. CDR3 DNA sequence: TGTGCCACCAGGTATGGACACCGGGACAACTATGGCTACACCTTC. This codes for CATRYGHRDNYGYTF.

This chain connects TRBV15 to TRBJ2-1; 7 positions match TRBD1. Losses at the gene ends were 3 bases for V and 1 base for J; bases not matched to a gene: 6. Germline CDR1 reads LNHNV; CDR2 reads YYDKDF (reference sequence). The CDR3 length is 16 residues. The CDR3 DNA reads as TGTGCCACCAGCAGGAACGGACAGGCATCCTACAATGAGCAGTTCTTC. Amino acid sequence: CATSRNGQASYNEQFF.

This clonotype occurred many times. This chain links TRBV12-3 or TRBV12-4 with TRBJ2-7, with 15 positions matching TRBD2. CDR3 length: 16 residues. V trimming: 8 bases; J trimming: 4 bases; junction bases outside the gene matches: 9. DNA of the CDR3: TGTGCCAGCCAATCCGGGACTAGCGGGAGGAGGTACGAGCAGTACTTC. Translation: CASQSGTSGRRYEQYF.

This clonotype was seen a few times. CDR3 residues: CASRADRGLNYGYTF. In DNA form, the CDR3 reads TGTGCCAGCAGAGCCGACAGGGGACTGAACTATGGCTACACCTTC. This chain uses TRBV28 with TRBJ1-2, with 8 bases identical to TRBD1. Germline assignment: CDR1 MDHEN and CDR2 SYDVKM. This CDR3 region has 15 residues. With V trimmed by 6 bases and J by 2 bases, 8 bases remained unmatched.

The V call is TRBV3-1, the J call TRBJ2-3; 10 nucleotides agree with TRBD1. V shed 4 bases, J shed 5 bases, and the junction held 3 bases outside the gene matches. CDR1 and CDR2 (germline): LGHDT, YNNKEL (reference sequence). This CDR3 spans 14 amino acids. The CDR3 loop reads CASSRGQGVDTQYF. For the CDR3, the DNA is TGTGCCAGCAGCCGAGGACAGGGGGTAGATACGCAGTATTTT.

The chain has TRBV5-4 and TRBJ1-1; D may be TRBD1 (5 bases). This CDR3 is 17 amino acids long. CDR1 is SGHNT, CDR2 YYREEE, per germline (reference sequence). Trimming left V 0 bases short and J 7 bases short, with 22 bases between. CDR3 sequence (DNA): TGTGCCAGCAGCTTGGTATCAGGGAGCTGGGTAATCCTTGAAGCTTTCTTT. This encodes CASSLVSGSWVILEAFF.

This clonotype came up many times. The chain combines TRBV28 with TRBJ1-5, with 8 nucleotides matching TRBD1. Germline values: CDR1 MDHEN, CDR2 SYDVKM. Trimming removed 5 bases from V and 2 bases from J; junction bases left unmatched: 5. The CDR3 has 15 residues. The CDR3 DNA reads as TGTGCCAGCAGTCACAGGGGGGTTGGCAATCAGCCCCAGCATTTT. Encoded protein: CASSHRGVGNQPQHF. The whole variable domain, remainder taken from reference TRBV28 and TRBJ1-5, is DVKVTQSSRYLVKRTGEKVFLECVQDMDHENMFWYRQDPGLGLRLIYFSYDVKMKEKGDIPEGYSVSREKKERFSLILESASTNQTSMYLCASSHRGVGNQPQHFGDGTRLSIL.

The rearrangement joins TRBV19 to TRBJ1-4, with D possibly matching TRBD1 (5 bases). The germline V gene has CDR1 LNHDA and CDR2 SQIVND (reference sequence). The CDR3 length is 14 residues. Deletions cut 2 bases from V and 5 bases from J, with 9 bases between. The CDR3 spells CASSISGLNEKLFF. The CDR3 nucleotides read TGTGCCAGTAGTATATCGGGGCTCAATGAAAAACTGTTTTTT. The entire variable domain, with the rest obtained from reference TRBV19 and TRBJ1-4, is as follows: DGGITQSPKYLFRKEGQNVTLSCEQNLNHDAMYWYRQDPGQGLRLIYYSQIVNDFQKGDIAEGYSVSREKKESFPLTVTSAQKNPTAFYLCASSISGLNEKLFFGSGTQLSVL.

The chain carries TRBV11-3 and TRBJ2-7, with 9 bases that match TRBD1. The CDR3 contains 15 residues. The germline gives CDR1 SGHNT, CDR2 YENEEA. The V gene end was trimmed by 2 bases and the J gene end by 7 bases; junction bases not matched to a gene: 9. The CDR3 is CASSLSGTGPEEQYF. The CDR3 DNA sequence: TGTGCCAGCAGCTTATCCGGGACAGGGCCCGAAGAGCAGTACTTC.

Ten or more counts support this clonotype. This chain connects TRBV5-1 to TRBJ2-7; 8 positions agree with TRBD1. This CDR3 region has 16 residues. CDR1 is SGHRS and CDR2 is YFSETQ in the germline V gene. Germline trimming cut 2 bases from V and 2 bases from J; bases unmatched to any gene: 9. CDR3 protein: CASSFGTGRETYEQYF. The CDR3 nucleotides read TGCGCCAGCAGCTTCGGGACAGGAAGAGAGACCTACGAGCAGTACTTC.

This clonotype has a count of ten or more. The chain combines TRBV5-1 with TRBJ2-5, with unresolved D. Trimming cost V 5 bases and J 5 bases, with 16 bases left between them. Germline V lookup: CDR1 SGHRS, CDR2 YFSETQ. The length of the CDR3 is 14 residues. The CDR3 nucleotides read TGCGCCAGCAGTCCCAATCCCCGGCGGGAGACCCAGTACTTC. Translating it yields CASSPNPRRETQYF.